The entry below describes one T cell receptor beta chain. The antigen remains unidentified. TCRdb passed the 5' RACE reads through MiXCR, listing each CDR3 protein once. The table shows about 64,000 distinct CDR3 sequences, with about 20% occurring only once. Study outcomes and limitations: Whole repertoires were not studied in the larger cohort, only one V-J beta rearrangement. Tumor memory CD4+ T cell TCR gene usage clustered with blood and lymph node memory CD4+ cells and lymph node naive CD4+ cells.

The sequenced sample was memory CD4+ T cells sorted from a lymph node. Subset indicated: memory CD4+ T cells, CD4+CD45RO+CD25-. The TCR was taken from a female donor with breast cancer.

As DNA, the CDR3 is TGTGCCACCAGCAGACAAAAGGATCAGCCCCAGCATTTT. Amino acid sequence: CATSRQKDQPQHF. The chain carries TRBV15 and TRBJ1-5; D ambiguous. Germline V gene lookup returns CDR1 LNHNV and CDR2 YYDKDF (reference sequence). The germline V and J ends were trimmed by 2 bases and 5 bases, with 7 bases remaining between them. This CDR3 is 13 amino acids long.